This is a list of T cell receptor beta chains from one sample in a study of blood T cell repertoires in COVID-19. Measured with immunoSEQ multiplex PCR; TCRdb has only the in-frame clones, and not every one. The sample holds 100,000 to 150,000 clones, about 80% seen once. The specimen sequenced was peripheral blood. These receptor sequences come from a human donor in a cohort sampled during active COVID-19. Each CDR3 is given with its conserved first and last residue. A D gene is named only where the DNA matches it firmly. Only part of the rows carry a size: once, few, many, or a class if the clone is expanded.

CDR3aa,CDR3nt,abundance,j_gene,d_gene,v_gene
CASSLSGQGVDTIYF,TGTGCCAGCAGTTTATCAGGACAGGGGGTGGACACCATATATTTT,.,TRBJ1-3,TRBD1,TRBV27
CASSFQDTDTQYF,TGCGCCAGCAGCTTCCAGGACACAGATACGCAGTATTTT,.,TRBJ2-3,.,TRBV5-1
CASSNLGTGNYEQYF,TGTGCCAGCAGCAACCTCGGGACAGGAAATTACGAGCAGTACTTC,.,TRBJ2-7,TRBD1,TRBV28
CASSDSVRGPEKLFF,TGTGCCAGCAGTGATTCGGTCAGGGGGCCGGAAAAACTGTTTTTT,.,TRBJ1-4,TRBD1,TRBV25-1
CASSDPTGDADNEQFF,TGTGCCAGCAGCGACCCGACAGGGGATGCGGACAATGAGCAGTTCTTC,.,TRBJ2-1,TRBD1,TRBV7-6
CASSARDRNTGELFF,TGTGCCAGCAGCGCCAGGGACAGGAACACCGGGGAGCTGTTTTTT,.,TRBJ2-2,TRBD1,TRBV9
CASSLRTSGRRETQYF,TGTGCCAGCAGCCTACGGACTAGCGGGAGGCGGGAGACCCAGTACTTC,.,TRBJ2-5,TRBD2,TRBV3-1/TRBV3-2
CASSSLGGVGAFF,TGTGCCAGCAGTTCCTTAGGCGGCGTTGGTGCTTTCTTT,.,TRBJ1-1,.,TRBV6-6
CASSISTGAGEKLFF,TGCGCCAGCAGCATATCGACAGGGGCGGGGGAAAAACTGTTTTTT,.,TRBJ1-4,TRBD1,TRBV5-1
CASSSRASGWANVLTF,TGCGCCAGCAGCTCGCGGGCGTCCGGGTGGGCCAACGTCCTGACTTTC,.,TRBJ2-6,.,TRBV5-1
CASSPPLPYEQYF,TGTGCCAGCTCACCACCACTCCCCTACGAGCAGTACTTC,.,TRBJ2-7,.,TRBV18
CASSVRGASYNEQFF,TGTGCCAGCAGTGTGCGGGGGGCCTCCTACAATGAGCAGTTCTTC,.,TRBJ2-1,TRBD2,TRBV2
CASSRGAGYTEAFF,TGTGCCAGCAGCCGAGGGGCGGGGTACACTGAAGCTTTCTTT,.,TRBJ1-1,.,TRBV7-8
CASSQDTGQGQLTDTQYF,TGCGCCAGCAGCCAAGATACTGGACAGGGTCAATTAACAGATACGCAGTATTTT,.,TRBJ2-3,TRBD1,TRBV4-3
CASSLGAGNEQYF,TGTGCCAGCAGCTTAGGAGCGGGGAACGAGCAGTACTTC,few,TRBJ2-7,TRBD2,TRBV11-1
CASGRTSGRVNEQFF,TGTGCTAGTGGTAGGACTAGCGGGAGGGTAAATGAGCAGTTCTTC,.,TRBJ2-1,TRBD2,TRBV12-5
CASSLWASYQETQYF,TGCGCCAGCAGCTTGTGGGCCAGCTACCAAGAGACCCAGTACTTC,.,TRBJ2-5,.,TRBV5-1
CASSLPAAGASHEQFF,TGTGCCAGCAGTTTGCCGGCGGCGGGAGCGTCCCATGAGCAGTTCTTC,.,TRBJ2-1,TRBD2,TRBV28
CASSLQAGGFSTDTQYF,TGTGCCAGCAGCCTCCAAGCGGGAGGATTTAGCACAGATACGCAGTATTTT,few,TRBJ2-3,TRBD2,TRBV7-3
CASTFGQGDYNEQFF,TGCGCCAGCACCTTTGGGCAGGGGGACTACAATGAGCAGTTCTTC,.,TRBJ2-1,TRBD1,TRBV5-1
CASSEALWQGGETQYF,TGTGCCAGCAGTGAAGCGCTTTGGCAGGGAGGCGAGACCCAGTACTTC,.,TRBJ2-5,.,TRBV2
CASSLGQGAKTQYF,TGCGCCAGCAGCTTAGGACAGGGGGCTAAGACCCAGTACTTC,.,TRBJ2-5,TRBD1,TRBV5-1
CASSQDRGQPGQFF,TGTGCCAGCAGCCAAGATCGAGGGCAGCCGGGGCAGTTCTTC,.,TRBJ2-1,.,TRBV4-2
CAISESFGGSSYNEQFF,TGTGCCATCAGTGAGTCCTTTGGAGGGAGCTCCTACAATGAGCAGTTCTTC,.,TRBJ2-1,.,TRBV10-3
CASSQEVQGAYEQYF,TGCGCCAGCAGCCAAGAGGTACAGGGGGCCTACGAGCAGTACTTC,.,TRBJ2-7,TRBD1,TRBV4-3
CAAAALPYEQYF,TGTGCCGCGGCCGCGCTTCCCTACGAGCAGTACTTC,.,TRBJ2-7,.,TRBV10-3
CASSQEGFRGRGSPLHF,TGTGCCAGCAGCCAAGAGGGATTCAGAGGGCGGGGTTCACCCCTCCACTTT,medium-sized,TRBJ1-6,.,TRBV3-1/TRBV3-2
CASRWGLNNEQFF,TGTGCCAGCAGGTGGGGACTGAACAATGAGCAGTTCTTC,.,TRBJ2-1,.,TRBV27
CASSPLAGRGLEQYF,TGTGCCAGCAGCCCATTGGCGGGTCGCGGGCTCGAGCAGTACTTC,many,TRBJ2-7,.,TRBV9